This T cell receptor beta chain was sequenced for a study of T cells after somatic rescue of genetic block. The data were produced by immunoSEQ multiplex PCR, yet TCRdb's version contains in-frame clones alone and is incomplete. The data show approximately 10,000 clones, about 81% seen once. This CDR3 is built from 14 residues. With 7 bases removed from V and 7 bases from J, the gap between germline ends came to 19 bases. Germline lookup yields CDR1 SEHNR and CDR2 FQNEAQ (reference sequence). J is TRBJ1-2 and V is TRBV7-9, with a possible D match to TRBD1 (6 bases). This sequence was found in a boy aged 10-17 years. Specimen: peripheral blood mononuclear cells (PBMCs). For the CDR3, the DNA is TGTGCCAGCACCCGACACGGGGGCTCGGGTGGCTACACCTTC. It yields the protein CASTRHGGSGGYTF. Supplemented by reference TRBV7-9 and TRBJ1-2, the full variable domain reads DTGVSQNPRHKITKRGQNVTFRCDPISEHNRLYWYRQTLGQGPEFLTYFQNEAQLEKSRLLSDRFSAERPKGSFSTLEIQRTEQGDSAMYLCASTRHGGSGGYTFGSGTRLTVV.